This T cell receptor (beta chain) derives from a study of human T cells and chemical hapten exposure. CDR3 length: 16 amino acids. V was pared by 1 base and J by 2 bases, with 13 bases between. Germline CDR1 SGHDT, CDR2 YYEEEE. TCRdb used MiXCR to reprocess the RACE reads, holding one entry per CDR3 protein. The sample lists around 380,000 distinct CDR3 sequences; more than 4.5% were seen once. The sample holds many counts of this clonotype. The sample's time point: patch test 1, 2 weeks after DPC sensitization. Treatment of the sample: therapeutic diphenylcyclopropenone sensitization with weekly scalp DPC.

This chain links TRBV5-6 with TRBJ1-5; tentative D call: TRBD1 (5 bases). Sample: whole blood, taken in connection with sensitization to the hapten diphenylcyclopropenone (DPC). The clonotype was recovered from a woman between 50 and 59 years old with alopecia areata. Some clones in this sample may be carry-over from other donors' samples. The CDR3 nucleotides read TGTGCCAGCAGCTTGTTGGGGGGGACGGGCAATCAGCCCCAGCATTTT. Translating gives CASSLLGGTGNQPQHF.